This T cell receptor (beta chain) was recorded in a study of blood T cells in healthy people across ages. General observations from the study: TCR beta diversity correlated strongly with naive T cell percentage.

Using a J-beta primer mix together with a sample-barcoded 5' primer, a second PCR was run for roughly 6 to 12 cycles. All cDNA molecules were each tagged by a template-switch adaptor with 12 random nucleotides. Per-sample output comprised a minimum of 2.5 million paired-end reads containing CDR3. TCRdb redid the calling of the 5' RACE reads with MiXCR, one entry per CDR3 protein. The data show about 640,000 distinct CDR3 sequences, approximately 30% seen once. There are 12 residues in the CDR3. The V and J ends lost 10 bases and 3 bases, in that order; junction bases with no gene match: 6. Germline assignment: CDR1 ENHRY and CDR2 SYGVKD. This clonotype was recorded many times. What it binds is unknown.

Sequencing was carried out using blood. The receptor was derived from a woman of 80 years or more in good health. The rearrangement links TRBV10-3 to TRBJ2-7; the match to TRBD1 covers 7 bases. The CDR3 DNA reads as TGTGCCAGCCGGGACAGCGTCTACGAGCAGTACTTC. Protein: CASRDSVYEQYF.